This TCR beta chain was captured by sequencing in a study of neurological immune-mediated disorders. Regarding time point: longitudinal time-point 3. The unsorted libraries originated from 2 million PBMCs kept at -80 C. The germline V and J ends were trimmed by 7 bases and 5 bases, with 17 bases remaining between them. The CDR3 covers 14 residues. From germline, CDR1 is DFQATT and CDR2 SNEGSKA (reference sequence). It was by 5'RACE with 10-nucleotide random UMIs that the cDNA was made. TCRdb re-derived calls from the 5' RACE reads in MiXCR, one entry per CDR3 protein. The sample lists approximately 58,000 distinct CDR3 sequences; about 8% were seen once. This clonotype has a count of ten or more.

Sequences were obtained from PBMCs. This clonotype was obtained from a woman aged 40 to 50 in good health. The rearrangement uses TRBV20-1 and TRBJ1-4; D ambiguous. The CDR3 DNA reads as TGCAGTGGCCTAGGAGGAGGCCTGAATGAAAAACTGTTTTTT. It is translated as CSGLGGGLNEKLFF.